This passage covers 8 T cell receptor beta chains from one sample sequenced in a study of T cell responses to AZD1222 COVID-19 vaccine. Libraries were prepared by immunoSEQ multiplex PCR; TCRdb keeps only in-frame clonotypes and omits some of them. Of about 130,000 clones detected, around 90% appear once; the ten largest clones hold less than 1.3%. Sequencing was performed on peripheral blood, taken 28 days after the second AZD1222 dose. These receptors were collected from an adult who received the AZD1222 COVID-19 vaccine.

This rearrangement joins TRBV5-1 to TRBJ2-3, with D possibly TRBD2 on 5 matching bases. Germline V gene data show CDR1 as SGHRS and CDR2 as YFSETQ. Trimming shortened V by 4 bases and J by 2 bases, and 11 bases separated the two germline ends. This CDR3 spans 14 amino acids. The CDR3 sequence: CASSPDFYTDTQYF. The CDR3 nucleotides are TGCGCCAGCAGCCCGGACTTTTACACAGATACGCAGTATTTT.

This rearrangement joins TRBV27 to TRBJ2-5; 9 bases fit TRBD2. Per the germline V gene, CDR1 is MNHEY and CDR2 is SMNVEV (reference sequence). V dropped 6 bases and J dropped 1; count of bases not matched to a gene: 3. This CDR3 is built from 14 residues. Here the CDR3 DNA reads TGTGCCAGCAGAGGACTAGCGAGCCAAGAGACCCAGTACTTC. This encodes CASRGLASQETQYF.

The chain employs TRBV7-9 and TRBJ2-7; 7 bases are a match to TRBD1. CDR3 length equals 17 residues. With 1 base clipped from V and 3 bases from J, the junction kept 12 bases outside the gene matches. Germline loops: CDR1 SEHNR, CDR2 FQNEAQ (reference sequence). CDR3 sequence: CASSLGAAGRGFYEQYF. DNA of the CDR3: TGTGCCAGCAGCTTAGGGGCGGCGGGCAGGGGGTTCTACGAGCAGTACTTC.

This chain links TRBV19 with TRBJ2-2; D unresolved. The CDR3 consists of 13 residues. Germline assignment: CDR1 LNHDA and CDR2 SQIVND (reference sequence). Between the trimmed V and J ends, which lost 6 bases and 3 bases, there was a span of 8 bases. This chain's CDR3 is CASSPLDTGELFF. DNA of the CDR3: TGTGCCAGTAGCCCTCTGGACACCGGGGAGCTGTTTTTT.

The rearrangement joins TRBV5-1 to TRBJ2-1; 8 bases line up with TRBD2. CDR3 length: 18 amino acids. The junction had 16 bases not matched to a gene; V was cut back by 4 bases and J by 4 bases. In germline, CDR1 is SGHRS, CDR2 YFSETQ. This CDR3 reads CASSPGGYREGLYNEQFF. As DNA, the CDR3 is TGCGCCAGCAGCCCAGGAGGTTATCGGGAGGGCCTGTACAATGAGCAGTTCTTC.

J is TRBJ1-2 and V is TRBV3-1 (or the pseudogene TRBV3-2), with 7 positions matching TRBD1. Germline CDR1 and CDR2: LGHDT and YNNKEL (reference sequence). The CDR3 covers 16 residues. Trimming at V came to 1 base and at J to 8 bases, leaving 13 bases not matched to a gene. The CDR3 nucleotides read TGTGCCAGCAGCCAAGGCTGGGACAGCCCAGGTGGAGGCTACACCTTC. It is translated as CASSQGWDSPGGGYTF.

The chain uses TRBV29-1 and TRBJ2-7, with D perhaps matching TRBD1 or TRBD2 (5 bases each). V gave up 6 bases and J gave up 0 bases, with 15 bases separating them. CDR1 and CDR2 (germline): SQVTM, ANQGSEA. The CDR3 extends over 14 amino acids. The CDR3 sequence is CSVAGTSSSYEQYF. CDR3 in DNA: TGCAGCGTCGCCGGGACCTCCAGCTCCTACGAGCAGTACTTC.

The chain carries TRBV11-2 and TRBJ1-1; 7 bases are shared with TRBD1. Per the germline V gene, CDR1 is SGHAT and CDR2 is FQNNGV. CDR3 length: 17 residues. V was pared by 0 bases and J by 4 bases, with 11 bases of the junction left unmatched. This CDR3 is CASSLDALRTGSTEAFF. CDR3 DNA sequence: TGTGCCAGCAGCTTAGATGCCCTTCGGACAGGTAGCACTGAAGCTTTCTTT.